This is a list of T cell receptor beta chains from one sample in a study of T cell clones after liver transplantation. Clones were sequenced by immunoSEQ multiplex PCR, and TCRdb holds only the in-frame ones, with some missing. Of fewer than 85,000 clones in the sample, roughly 80% are singletons; the top ten hold about 0.79%. Sample: CD4+ T cells from blood, taken 12 months after liver transplant. The receptors shown here come from a human patient who received a liver transplant. A subset of T cells may come from the graft donor. CDR3s include the opening cysteine and the closing phenylalanine or tryptophan.

V: TRBV11-1
CDR3: CASSFTLSYNEQFF

V: TRBV27
CDR3: CASTALGGNTEAFF

V: TRBV18
CDR3: CASSRSGRDTEAFF

V: TRBV10-1
CDR3: CASSPVGSSYNEQFF

V: TRBV30
CDR3: CAWDRGHGEQYF

V: TRBV6-5
CDR3: CASRGAGGKDEQYF

V: TRBV19
CDR3: CASSPGAYGYTF

V: TRBV18
CDR3: CASSPPGARTEAFF

V: TRBV4-3
CDR3: CASSPRVTANYGYTF

V: TRBV5-1
CDR3: CASTVEEGTQYF

V: TRBV11-3
CDR3: CASSLGQPNNEQFF

V: TRBV19
CDR3: CASSMTGFDTGELFF

V: TRBV7-8
CDR3: CASSPLFENKKLFF

V: TRBV9
CDR3: CASSGSQGTAEKLFF

V: TRBV11-2
CDR3: CASSPIRTGELFF

V: TRBV4-3
CDR3: CASSQDRGHNYGYTF

V: TRBV4-1
CDR3: CASSQVRTRGRADTQYF

V: TRBV6-1
CDR3: CASMGAGNTIYF

V: TRBV4-2
CDR3: CASSQRGGGTDTQYF

V: TRBV10-3
CDR3: CAISSGTGEAFF

V: TRBV2
CDR3: CASSYGLAGSQTQYF

V: TRBV19
CDR3: CASKIQRTTEAFF

V: TRBV18
CDR3: CASSQITGGQAEAFF

V: TRBV11-2
CDR3: CASSYQGTSGDLSYEQYF

V: TRBV28
CDR3: CASSNNIYEQYF

V: TRBV5-1
CDR3: CASSSHGGSSYNEQFF

V: TRBV19
CDR3: CASRGLLGYGYTF

V: TRBV7-2
CDR3: CASSLRQSTDTQYF

V: TRBV2
CDR3: CASSGEGGNQPQHF

V: TRBV5-4
CDR3: CASSLAGTYNYGYTF

V: TRBV5-8
CDR3: CASSRRETQYF